These 12 T cell receptor beta chains came from one sample sequenced in a study of shared clonotypes between healthy human individuals. TCRdb's copy holds only in-frame clones and misses some; the assay was immunoSEQ multiplex PCR. The data hold approximately 980,000 clones, with around 80% observed a single time. Material for sequencing was memory CD4+ T cells sorted from blood. Noted subset: CD45RA-negative fraction. Source of these receptors: a man younger than 35 in good health.

This rearrangement joins TRBV29-1 to TRBJ2-6; D is ambiguous. Germline CDR1 is SQVTM and CDR2 is ANQGSEA. The CDR3 extends over 16 amino acids. Trimming cost V 5 bases and J 0 bases, with 14 bases left between them. CDR3 in DNA: TGCAGCGTTCCTAATTACGACCTCTCTGGGGCCAACGTCCTGACTTTC. Translating it yields CSVPNYDLSGANVLTF. The whole variable domain, filled in from reference TRBV29-1 and TRBJ2-6, reads SAVISQKPSRDICQRGTSLTIQCQVDSQVTMMFWYRQQPGQSLTLIATANQGSEATYESGFVIDKFPISRPNLTFSTLTVSNMSPEDSSIYLCSVPNYDLSGANVLTFGAGSRLTVL.

The rearrangement uses TRBV5-1 and TRBJ2-5; TRBD2 agrees at 7 bases. There are 14 residues in the CDR3. Trimming removed 4 bases from V and 0 bases from J; junction bases left unmatched: 3. Germline V gene sequence: CDR1 SGHRS, CDR2 YFSETQ. The CDR3: CASSAGGYQETQYF. The CDR3 nucleotides read TGCGCCAGCAGCGCCGGGGGGTACCAAGAGACCCAGTACTTC.

This clone was seen just once. The V and J genes are TRBV5-6 and TRBJ2-5; no firm D call. Germline V gene sequence: CDR1 SGHDT, CDR2 YYEEEE. The V end was cut by 1 base, the J end by 4 bases, with 11 bases between. The CDR3 runs to 14 residues. The CDR3 sequence: CASSLRSSGETQYF. CDR3 nucleotide sequence: TGTGCCAGCAGCTTGAGGTCCTCTGGAGAGACCCAGTACTTC.

The V and J genes are TRBV28 and TRBJ2-1, with D perhaps matching TRBD1 or TRBD2 (6 bases each). Trimming stripped 3 bases from V and 3 bases from J, with 12 bases between. The germline gives CDR1 MDHEN, CDR2 SYDVKM. This CDR3 comprises 15 residues. The CDR3 region has the DNA TGTGCCAGCAGTTTGAAAGGGGGGTACTACAATGAGCAGTTCTTC. Amino acid sequence: CASSLKGGYYNEQFF.

This clone was seen a handful of times. The rearrangement links TRBV5-4 to TRBJ2-2; TRBD1 matches at 10 bases. The CDR3 loop spans 14 amino acids. J lost 4 bases, V lost 7 bases, and 4 bases had no gene match. Germline CDR1 reads SGHNT; CDR2 reads YYREEE (reference sequence). DNA of the CDR3: TGTGCCAGCGGCGGACAGGGGGTCACCGGGGAGCTGTTTTTT. Translated: CASGGQGVTGELFF. Full variable domain (remainder filled in from reference TRBV5-4 and TRBJ2-2): ETGVTQSPTHLIKTRGQQVTLRCSSQSGHNTVSWYQQALGQGPQFIFQYYREEENGRGNFPPRFSGLQFPNYSSELNVNALELDDSALYLCASGGQGVTGELFFGEGSRLTVL.

The CDR3 is CASTPLGGDTGELFF. The CDR3, as DNA: TGTGCCAGCACGCCGTTGGGGGGCGACACCGGGGAGCTGTTTTTT. V usage is TRBV27 and J usage is TRBJ2-2; D might be TRBD1 or TRBD2, each matching 6 bases. V was cut by 7 bases and J by 3 bases, with 15 bases left in between. The CDR3 is 15 amino acids. Germline assignment: CDR1 MNHEY and CDR2 SMNVEV (reference sequence).

The V and J genes are TRBV30 and TRBJ1-2; TRBD1 aligns across 8 bases. CDR3 length: 16 amino acids. Looked up from germline, CDR1 is GTSNPN and CDR2 is SVGIG (reference sequence). V was clipped by 3 bases and J by 1 base; unmatched bases: 10. The CDR3 DNA reads as TGTGCCTGGAGGTACGCCGGGACAGGAATTAACTATGGCTACACCTTC. Residues: CAWRYAGTGINYGYTF.

This chain connects TRBV5-8 to TRBJ1-5, with D uncertain. Trimming took 4 bases from V and 7 from J, leaving 12 bases between them. Germline CDR1 and CDR2: SGHTS and YDEGEE. The CDR3 covers 13 residues. The DNA for the CDR3 is TGTGCCAGCAGCCGCCACGGAGACCAGCCCCAGCATTTT. Its translation is CASSRHGDQPQHF.

The chain carries TRBV10-3 and TRBJ1-1; 8 bases agree with TRBD1. CDR3 length: 14 amino acids. CDR1 and CDR2 (germline): ENHRY, SYGVKD. Trimming at V came to 7 bases and at J to 1 base, leaving 5 bases not matched to a gene. The CDR3: CAITRTGWNTEAFF. CDR3 coding DNA: TGTGCCATCACTCGGACAGGGTGGAACACTGAAGCTTTCTTT.

V gene TRBV4-3 combines with J gene TRBJ2-1; D is undetermined. The CDR3 consists of 15 residues. Germline V gene sequence: CDR1 LGHNA, CDR2 YSLEER. V lost 0 bases and J 6 bases, leaving 12 bases between the germline ends. The CDR3 DNA reads TGCGCCAGCAGCCAAGATGGCAGGATGGGCAATGAGCAGTTCTTC. As protein: CASSQDGRMGNEQFF.

The V and J genes are TRBV28 and TRBJ1-2; 9 positions agree with TRBD1. The CDR3 consists of 14 residues. Germline CDR1 reads MDHEN; CDR2 reads SYDVKM. J gave up 8 bases and V 3 bases, and 7 bases lay outside the gene matches. CDR3 protein: CASSLTGGVGGYTF. The CDR3 nucleotides read TGTGCCAGCAGTTTGACAGGGGGAGTGGGAGGCTACACCTTC.

The chain uses TRBV2 and TRBJ1-2; no clear D gene. The ends were cut back, 8 bases at V and 6 bases at J, with 10 bases in the middle. The germline V gene encodes CDR1 SNHLY and CDR2 FYNNEI. This CDR3 comprises 11 residues. CDR3 residues: CASSFTDGYTF. The CDR3 nucleotides read TGTGCCAGCTCCTTCACGGATGGCTACACCTTC.